The 22 T cell receptor beta chains below all came from one sample that was sequenced in a study of shared clonotypes between healthy human individuals. Method: immunoSEQ multiplex PCR; TCRdb's copy keeps in-frame clones and lacks some. The sample consists of roughly 680,000 clones, about two thirds of them appearing once. The source material was memory CD4+ T cells sorted from blood. The subset: CD45RA-negative fraction. The receptors originated from a woman in her thirties in good health.

The V gene is TRBV7-3, the J gene TRBJ2-7, with D possibly being TRBD2 (5 bases). This CDR3 has 15 amino acids. Germline CDR1 is SGHTA and CDR2 is FQGTGA. The V end was cut by 2 bases, the J end by 1 base, with 12 bases between. CDR3: CASSLAASGSYEQYF. The DNA for the CDR3 is TGTGCCAGCAGCTTAGCGGCGAGCGGTTCCTACGAGCAGTACTTC.

The CDR3 DNA reads as TGTGCCAGCAGCACAGGGGCCTCCTACGAGCAGTACTTC. It encodes CASSTGASYEQYF. V is TRBV27 and J is TRBJ2-7; 7 bases are shared with TRBD1. Germline CDR1 is MNHEY and CDR2 is SMNVEV (reference sequence). The CDR3 extends over 13 amino acids. The V and J ends lost 6 bases and 0 bases, in that order; junction bases with no gene match: 2.

This sequence joins TRBV28 and TRBJ2-7; TRBD1 matches at 7 bases. Trimming removed 1 base from V and 2 bases from J; junction bases left unmatched: 5. From germline, CDR1 is MDHEN and CDR2 SYDVKM. The CDR3 runs to 15 residues. The CDR3: CASSLSQGVTYEQYF. The CDR3 region has the DNA TGTGCCAGCAGTTTATCCCAGGGGGTTACCTACGAGCAGTACTTC.

The chain recombines TRBV14 with TRBJ2-5; TRBD2 might be the D (6 bases). There are 16 residues in the CDR3. Germline V lookup: CDR1 SGHDN, CDR2 FVKESK. Trimming took 1 base from V and 0 from J, leaving 12 bases between them. DNA of the CDR3: TGTGCCAGCAGCCAAGGGGGACTCACGTACCAAGAGACCCAGTACTTC. Amino acid sequence: CASSQGGLTYQETQYF.

The rearrangement joins TRBV7-9 to TRBJ1-1; 9 bases align to TRBD1. The germline V gene has CDR1 SEHNR and CDR2 FQNEAQ (reference sequence). The CDR3 runs to 13 residues. Trimming at V came to 7 bases and at J to 3 bases, leaving 3 bases not matched to a gene. The CDR3 coding sequence is TGTGCCAGCATAAACAGGGGGCACACTGAAGCTTTCTTT. Translated: CASINRGHTEAFF.

In this sample, this clone turned up once. The chain uses TRBV6-6 and TRBJ2-1, with 10 nucleotides matching TRBD1. Germline CDR1 and CDR2: MNHNY and SVGAGI (reference sequence). There are 14 residues in the CDR3. V lost 6 bases to trimming and J lost 5 bases; unmatched junction nucleotides: 4. The CDR3 DNA follows: TGTGCCAGCAGCAGACAGGGGGCCGACAATGAGCAGTTCTTC. Protein sequence: CASSRQGADNEQFF.

CDR3 DNA: TGTGCCAGCAAGAGTGGGGATAATGGCTACACCTTC. Protein: CASKSGDNGYTF. The rearrangement joins TRBV6-5 to TRBJ1-2; D gene unclear. Germline values: CDR1 MNHEY, CDR2 SVGAGI. Trimming cost V 7 bases and J 6 bases, with 12 bases left between them. This CDR3 is 12 amino acids long.

V gene TRBV6-5 combines with J gene TRBJ2-2, with no clear D. Trimming removed 6 bases at V and 6 bases at J, with 17 bases between. Looked up from germline, CDR1 is MNHEY and CDR2 is SVGAGI. The CDR3 consists of 15 residues. CDR3 in DNA: TGTGCCAGCAGCTCGTCGGCCTCCGGGCCCGGGGAGCTGTTTTTT. Encoded protein: CASSSSASGPGELFF.

V is TRBV5-4 and J is TRBJ2-3; D gene ambiguous. The CDR3 spans 15 residues. From germline, CDR1 is SGHNT and CDR2 YYREEE (reference sequence). Trimming removed 4 bases from V and 2 bases from J, with 14 bases in between. The CDR3 DNA follows: TGTGCCAGCAGCGGGAAGCGAGCCCCCACAGATACGCAGTATTTT. The encoded protein is CASSGKRAPTDTQYF.

This clone was counted many times. This CDR3 is also generated by other DNA sequences in the sample. The rearrangement joins TRBV2 to TRBJ1-3; possible D gene TRBD1, 5 bases. This CDR3 has 15 residues. V lost 2 bases, J lost 0 bases, and 8 bases lay in between. The germline V gene encodes CDR1 SNHLY and CDR2 FYNNEI. CDR3 region: CASSERQFSGNTIYF. DNA of the CDR3: TGTGCCAGCAGTGAACGACAGTTCTCTGGAAACACCATATATTTT.

J is TRBJ1-3 and V is TRBV6-1; 10 bases line up with TRBD1. The V segment lost 8 bases and the J segment 3 bases; nucleotides outside the gene matches: 7. This CDR3 has 15 residues. Germline CDR1 is MNHNS and CDR2 is SASEGT. The CDR3 spells CASSDGTGVGNTIYF. The CDR3 coding sequence is TGTGCCAGCTCAGACGGGACAGGGGTTGGAAACACCATATATTTT.

The chain couples TRBV7-2 to TRBJ2-2; 8 bases match TRBD1. Germline V gene lookup returns CDR1 SGHTA and CDR2 FQGNSA. The CDR3 runs to 16 residues. With 6 bases clipped from V and 2 bases from J, the junction kept 8 bases outside the gene matches. CDR3 bases: TGTGCCAGCAGGCGGGCAGGGGGCAGCAACACCGGGGAGCTGTTTTTT. Its protein is CASRRAGGSNTGELFF.

The chain has TRBV6-5 and TRBJ1-5, with D uncertain. The germline gives CDR1 MNHEY, CDR2 SVGAGI. V gave up 5 bases and J gave up 7 bases, with 12 bases separating them. The CDR3 has 13 amino acids. The CDR3 is CASSGHIRQPQHF. CDR3 nucleotide sequence: TGTGCCAGCAGTGGCCACATAAGACAGCCCCAGCATTTT.

The rearrangement links TRBV30 to TRBJ2-5; 9 bases align to TRBD1. The CDR3 runs 15 residues. V lost 5 bases to trimming and J lost 5 bases; unmatched junction nucleotides: 12. Germline lookup yields CDR1 GTSNPN and CDR2 SVGIG (reference sequence). CDR3 region: CAWRPGQGGSETQYF. CDR3 sequence (DNA): TGTGCCTGGCGCCCGGGACAGGGTGGGTCCGAGACCCAGTACTTC.

The chain carries TRBV7-9 and TRBJ1-2; a possible D gene is TRBD1 (6 bases). The CDR3 runs 13 residues. V shed 5 bases and J shed 8 bases, with 15 bases lying between them. CDR1 SEHNR and CDR2 FQNEAQ come from the germline V gene (reference sequence). In DNA, the CDR3 is TGTGCCAGCAGCGTACAACAGGGTGGGGGCTACACCTTC. It encodes CASSVQQGGGYTF. The variable domain in full, completed from reference TRBV7-9 and TRBJ1-2, reads DTGVSQNPRHKITKRGQNVTFRCDPISEHNRLYWYRQTLGQGPEFLTYFQNEAQLEKSRLLSDRFSAERPKGSFSTLEIQRTEQGDSAMYLCASSVQQGGGYTFGSGTRLTVV.

This clone has just a few counts. The rearrangement joins TRBV7-9 to TRBJ2-2; D is perhaps TRBD2 (5 bases). Trimming removed 6 bases from V and 7 bases from J, with 24 bases in between. This CDR3 has 17 amino acids. The germline CDR1 and CDR2 sequences are SEHNR and FQNEAQ (reference sequence). The CDR3 coding sequence is TGTGCCAGCAGGATAATCGTGGGGAGAATGGCAGACGGGGAGCTGTTTTTT. Amino acids: CASRIIVGRMADGELFF.

The chain employs TRBV7-6 and TRBJ2-2; D gene unclear. Germline V gene data show CDR1 as SGHVS and CDR2 as FNYEAQ. The CDR3 is 16 amino acids. The ends were cut back, 1 base at V and 4 bases at J, with 13 bases in the middle. The CDR3 spells CASSLVSRIVTGELFF. CDR3 nucleotides: TGTGCCAGCAGCTTAGTGTCCAGGATTGTCACCGGGGAGCTGTTTTTT.

This chain joins TRBV5-1 and TRBJ2-7; 9 bases map to TRBD2. Losses at the gene ends were 5 bases for V and 5 bases for J; bases not matched to a gene: 11. CDR3 length equals 15 residues. In germline, CDR1 is SGHRS, CDR2 YFSETQ. The CDR3 region is CASRSGRFRGDEQYF. CDR3 bases: TGCGCCAGCAGGAGCGGGAGGTTCCGGGGTGACGAGCAGTACTTC. The whole variable domain, remainder taken from reference TRBV5-1 and TRBJ2-7, is KAGVTQTPRYLIKTRGQQVTLSCSPISGHRSVSWYQQTPGQGLQFLFEYFSETQRNKGNFPGRFSGRQFSNSRSEMNVSTLELGDSALYLCASRSGRFRGDEQYFGPGTRLTVT.

This clone was found a few times. The rearrangement links TRBV19 to TRBJ2-7, with D perhaps assigned TRBD1 or TRBD2 (5 bases each). V shed 3 bases and J shed 2 bases, with 14 bases lying between them. This CDR3 has 15 amino acids. Germline CDR1 LNHDA, CDR2 SQIVND (reference sequence). CDR3 amino acids: CASSIWDGEPYEQYF. CDR3 in DNA: TGTGCCAGTAGTATCTGGGACGGAGAACCCTACGAGCAGTACTTC. Variable domain in full (rest from reference TRBV19 and TRBJ2-7): DGGITQSPKYLFRKEGQNVTLSCEQNLNHDAMYWYRQDPGQGLRLIYYSQIVNDFQKGDIAEGYSVSREKKESFPLTVTSAQKNPTAFYLCASSIWDGEPYEQYFGPGTRLTVT.

This clone showed up just a few times. The genes are TRBV28 and TRBJ2-7; D uncertain. CDR3 length equals 13 residues. Germline V gene sequence: CDR1 MDHEN, CDR2 SYDVKM. V shed 4 bases and J shed 1 base, with 8 bases lying between them. In DNA form, the CDR3 reads TGTGCCAGCAGTTCAGCCAGATCCTACGAGCAGTACTTC. Translation: CASSSARSYEQYF.

This clone was detected ten times or more. The CDR3 is CASSYSENVGAFF. The CDR3 DNA sequence: TGTGCCAGCAGTTACTCCGAGAATGTGGGAGCTTTCTTT. The chain has TRBV6-5 and TRBJ1-1, with D unclear. This CDR3 comprises 13 residues. V dropped 0 bases and J dropped 10 bases, with 12 bases sitting between them. Per germline, CDR1 MNHEY and CDR2 SVGAGI.

This clone was counted only a few times. The sample has other DNA sequences that encode this CDR3 too. The chain recombines TRBV18 with TRBJ2-7, with D possibly being TRBD1 or TRBD2 (5 bases each). CDR1 and CDR2 (germline): KGHSH, LQKENI. The CDR3 is made up of 12 amino acids. V gave up 3 bases and J gave up 5 bases, with 8 bases separating them. CDR3 loop: CASSPQGDEQYF. DNA of the CDR3: TGTGCCAGCTCACCCCAGGGAGACGAGCAGTACTTC.